This T cell receptor beta chain was identified in a study of cytomegalovirus exposure and HLA in healthy donors. About the study: Previous work identified roughly 120 million unique TCR beta sequences from roughly 180 million T cells.

The CDR3 sequence is 16 residues long. The V gene's germline CDR1 is SGDLS and CDR2 YYNGEE. The trim removed 4 bases at V and 1 base at J, leaving 6 bases unmatched. Findings and limits, study-wide: In a later analysis, productive TCRs from donors in an Asian-associated ancestry cluster reportedly carried fewer N-insertions than the cohort mean.

Among the donors, all were healthy bone marrow donors. With regard to this clone: Its specificity is unknown.

The PCR had 60 Vbeta and 13 Jbeta primers. The protocol was immunoSEQ multiplex PCR, while the TCRdb copy is restricted to in-frame clones and leaves out a portion. The table includes about 160,000 clones, 60% to 80% detected once. The origin of this receptor is a woman between 45 and 65 years old in good health and CMV-seropositive. The chain links TRBV9 to TRBJ2-1; 9 bases align to TRBD1. Sequenced material: PBMCs. The CDR3 DNA reads TGTGCCAGCAGCTCTCGGACAGGGGAGTCCTACAATGAGCAGTTCTTC. Amino acids: CASSSRTGESYNEQFF.